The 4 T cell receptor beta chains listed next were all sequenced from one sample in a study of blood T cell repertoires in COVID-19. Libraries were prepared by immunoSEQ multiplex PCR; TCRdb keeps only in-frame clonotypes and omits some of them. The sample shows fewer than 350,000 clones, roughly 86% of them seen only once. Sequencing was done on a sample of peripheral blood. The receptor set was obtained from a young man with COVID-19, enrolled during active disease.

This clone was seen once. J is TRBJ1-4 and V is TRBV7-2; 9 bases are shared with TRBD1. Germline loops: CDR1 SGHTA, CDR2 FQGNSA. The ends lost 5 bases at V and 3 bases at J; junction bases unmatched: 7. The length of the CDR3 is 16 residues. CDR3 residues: CASSTRQGDPNEKLFF. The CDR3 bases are TGTGCCAGCAGCACTAGACAGGGGGATCCTAATGAAAAACTGTTTTTT.

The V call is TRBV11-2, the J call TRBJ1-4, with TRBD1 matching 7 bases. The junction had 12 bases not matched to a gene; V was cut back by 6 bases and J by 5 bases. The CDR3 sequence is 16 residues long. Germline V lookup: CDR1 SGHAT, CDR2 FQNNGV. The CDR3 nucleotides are TGTGCCAGCAGATCCCTTAGGGACAGTTTAAATGAAAAACTGTTTTTT. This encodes CASRSLRDSLNEKLFF.

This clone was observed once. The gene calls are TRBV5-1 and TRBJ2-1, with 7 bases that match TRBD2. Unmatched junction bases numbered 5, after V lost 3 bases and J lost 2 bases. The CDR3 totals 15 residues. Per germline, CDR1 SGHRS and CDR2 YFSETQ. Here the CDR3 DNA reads TGCGCCAGCAGCTGGCGGGAGAGGGCCTACAATGAGCAGTTCTTC. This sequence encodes CASSWRERAYNEQFF. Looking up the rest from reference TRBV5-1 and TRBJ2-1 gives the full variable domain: KAGVTQTPRYLIKTRGQQVTLSCSPISGHRSVSWYQQTPGQGLQFLFEYFSETQRNKGNFPGRFSGRQFSNSRSEMNVSTLELGDSALYLCASSWRERAYNEQFFGPGTRLTVL.

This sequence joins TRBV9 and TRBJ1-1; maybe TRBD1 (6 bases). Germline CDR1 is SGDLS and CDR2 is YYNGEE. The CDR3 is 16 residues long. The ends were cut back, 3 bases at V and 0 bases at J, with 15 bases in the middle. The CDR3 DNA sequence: TGTGCCAGCAGCGCCCGTGGGGACACTATGAACACTGAAGCTTTCTTT. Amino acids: CASSARGDTMNTEAFF.